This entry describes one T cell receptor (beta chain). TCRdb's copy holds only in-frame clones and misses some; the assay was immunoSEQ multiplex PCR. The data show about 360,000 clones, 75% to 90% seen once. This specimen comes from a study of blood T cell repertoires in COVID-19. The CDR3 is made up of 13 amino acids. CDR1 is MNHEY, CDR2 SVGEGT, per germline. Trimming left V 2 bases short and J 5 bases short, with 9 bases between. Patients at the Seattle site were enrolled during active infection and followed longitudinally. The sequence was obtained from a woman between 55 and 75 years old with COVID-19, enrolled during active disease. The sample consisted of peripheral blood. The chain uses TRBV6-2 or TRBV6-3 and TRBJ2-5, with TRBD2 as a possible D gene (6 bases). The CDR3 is CASSYGGLETQYF. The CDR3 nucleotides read TGTGCCAGCAGTTACGGGGGGTTGGAGACCCAGTACTTC.